This note documents a single TCR beta chain sequence. Antigen unknown. Every single participant having HIV got treatment inside the United States. With survey level as its setting, the immunoSEQ assay was v3.0. Sequencing aimed at roughly 35,000-55,000 T-cell genomes per sample. Sequencing was performed with immunoSEQ multiplex PCR; in TCRdb, only in-frame clones are kept and a portion is missing. The table has 30,000 or so clones, roughly 79% seen once. The data were taken from a study of long-term antiretroviral therapy in people with HIV. Whole-study results and caveats: Clonotypes expanded prior to ART showed repertoire dominance at all sampled time points.

The input for sequencing was unsorted PBMCs, taken 3 years after starting antiretroviral therapy. The TCR comes from a man aged 45-65 years with HIV.

The CDR3: CASRPEPPATQYF. The CDR3 DNA follows: TGTGCCAGCAGACCCGAACCGCCGGCTACGCAGTATTTT. This rearrangement joins TRBV6-6 to TRBJ2-3, with D uncertain. V gave up 6 bases and J gave up 8 bases, with 15 bases separating them. The CDR3 covers 13 residues. The germline V gene encodes CDR1 MNHNY and CDR2 SVGAGI (reference sequence).